These T cell receptor beta chains were read from a single sample in a study of blood T cell repertoires in COVID-19. Clones were sequenced by immunoSEQ multiplex PCR, and TCRdb holds only the in-frame ones, with some missing. The sample holds 450,000 or so clones, around 90% seen once. The sample was peripheral blood. The receptors were gathered from a man younger than 30 with COVID-19, enrolled during active disease. Each CDR3 is given with its conserved first and last residue. A D gene is named only where the DNA matches it firmly. Clone size is stated in some rows and not others, as once, few, many or a class when expanded.

j_call clone_size d_call v_call cdr3_aa cdr3_nt
TRBJ2-2 . . TRBV3-1/TRBV3-2 CASSPPQGRSGELFF TGTGCCAGCAGCCCCCCCCAGGGTCGGAGCGGGGAGCTGTTTTTT
TRBJ2-7 . TRBD1 TRBV5-1 CASSADPGQTYEQYF TGCGCCAGCAGCGCCGACCCGGGACAGACCTACGAGCAGTACTTC
TRBJ1-6 . . TRBV11-3 CASSFRGYNSPLHF TGTGCCAGCAGCTTCCGGGGCTATAATTCACCCCTCCACTTT
TRBJ2-1 . TRBD1 TRBV29-1 CSVKRDRVWEQFF TGCAGCGTTAAAAGAGACAGGGTTTGGGAGCAGTTCTTC
TRBJ2-1 . . TRBV19 CASSTQSTHNEQFF TGTGCCAGTAGTACCCAAAGCACGCACAATGAGCAGTTCTTC
TRBJ2-1 . TRBD2 TRBV25-1 CASSEESGRFYNEQFF TGTGCCAGCAGTGAAGAGAGCGGGAGGTTCTACAATGAGCAGTTCTTC
TRBJ2-5 . . TRBV5-1 CASSLAGGRRETQYF TGCGCCAGCAGCTTGGCCGGGGGGCGTAGGGAGACCCAGTACTTC
TRBJ2-2 . TRBD2 TRBV3-1/TRBV3-2 CASTPSGRGRTGELFF TGTGCCAGCACCCCAAGCGGGAGGGGGCGAACCGGGGAGCTGTTTTTT
TRBJ1-5 few . TRBV27 CASSSTAGQPQHF TGTGCCAGCAGTTCGACAGCGGGACAGCCCCAGCATTTT
TRBJ2-1 few . TRBV9 CASSVAQSSYNEQFF TGTGCCAGCAGCGTAGCACAGAGCTCCTACAATGAGCAGTTCTTC
TRBJ2-1 . . TRBV24-1 CATSMSGNEQFF TGTGCCACCAGCATGAGCGGCAATGAGCAGTTCTTC
TRBJ1-2 . . TRBV2 CASSEGRFNGYTF TGTGCCAGCAGTGAAGGCAGGTTTAATGGCTACACCTTC
TRBJ1-1 few TRBD1 TRBV11-1 CASSGHRGAFF TGTGCCAGCAGCGGTCACAGGGGAGCTTTCTTT
TRBJ2-5 . . TRBV10-3 CAIGEDSKETQYF TGTGCCATCGGAGAAGACAGCAAAGAGACCCAGTACTTC
TRBJ1-5 once . TRBV25-1 CATSDTSSNQPQHF TGTGCCACCTCGGACACGTCCAGCAATCAGCCCCAGCATTTT
TRBJ2-5 . . TRBV4-1 CASSQGGATQETQYF TGCGCCAGCAGCCAGGGGGGGGCCACGCAAGAGACCCAGTACTTC
TRBJ2-4 . TRBD2 TRBV6-1 CASSEARGARDIQYF TGTGCCAGCAGTGAAGCGCGGGGGGCGCGGGACATTCAGTACTTC
TRBJ1-4 . TRBD1 TRBV10-3 CAIHRGNNEKLFF TGTGCCATCCACAGGGGTAACAATGAAAAACTGTTTTTT
TRBJ2-7 . . TRBV12-2 CASRFQPSEYYEQYF TGTGCAAGTCGCTTTCAACCTAGCGAGTACTACGAGCAGTACTTC
TRBJ2-6 . . TRBV5-4 CASSRSGANVLTF TGTGCCAGCAGCCGCTCTGGGGCCAACGTCCTGACTTTC
TRBJ2-7 . TRBD1 TRBV14 CASSQDRQGAGEQYF TGTGCCAGCAGCCAAGATCGACAGGGGGCCGGGGAGCAGTACTTC
TRBJ2-1 . TRBD2 TRBV25-1 CAGKAVAGAEGEQFF TGTGCCGGCAAGGCGGTAGCGGGGGCCGAGGGTGAGCAGTTCTTC
TRBJ2-7 . TRBD2 TRBV9 CASSVGGSGSSYEQYF TGTGCCAGCAGCGTAGGAGGTAGCGGGAGTTCTTACGAGCAGTACTTC
TRBJ1-2 . . TRBV30 CAWSGPGNYGYTF TGTGCCTGGAGTGGCCCGGGGAACTATGGCTACACCTTC
TRBJ2-1 . . TRBV10-3 CAISGRDTVNEQFF TGTGCCATCAGTGGCCGGGACACCGTAAATGAGCAGTTCTTC
TRBJ2-1 once . TRBV2 CASLNLRGSSYNEQFF TGTGCCAGTCTTAATCTTAGGGGATCCTCCTACAATGAGCAGTTCTTC
TRBJ1-1 . . TRBV11-3 CASSVSEGQKAFF TGTGCCAGCAGCGTTTCAGAGGGCCAAAAAGCTTTCTTT
TRBJ1-1 . . TRBV13 CASSIGLGSTEAFF TGTGCCAGCAGCATAGGTCTAGGGAGCACTGAAGCTTTCTTT
TRBJ2-7 . . TRBV7-6 CASSFCGPNPTYEQYF TGTGCCAGCAGCTTTTGTGGCCCGAACCCGACCTACGAGCAGTACTTC
TRBJ2-2 few TRBD2 TRBV30 CAWSVLAGDAGELFF TGTGCCTGGAGTGTACTAGCGGGAGATGCTGGGGAGCTGTTTTTT
TRBJ2-5 . . TRBV18 CASSPRGGETQYF TGTGCCAGCTCACCAAGGGGCGGAGAGACCCAGTACTTC
TRBJ2-7 . TRBD1 TRBV15 CATSSRPTGVYEQYF TGTGCCACCAGCTCCCGCCCGACAGGGGTTTACGAGCAGTACTTC
TRBJ2-5 . TRBD2 TRBV11-2 CASSLISGGAGETQYF TGTGCCAGCAGCTTAATAAGCGGGGGGGCCGGGGAGACCCAGTACTTC
TRBJ2-7 . . TRBV27 CASSHQTPYEQYF TGTGCCAGCAGCCACCAAACTCCCTACGAGCAGTACTTC
TRBJ2-2 . . TRBV2 CASRGGTGELFF TGTGCCAGCAGGGGGGGAACCGGGGAGCTGTTTTTT
TRBJ2-3 . TRBD2 TRBV28 CASSRTSGDLPTDTQYF TGTGCCAGCAGTCGAACTAGCGGGGACCTACCCACAGATACGCAGTATTTT
TRBJ2-3 few . TRBV25-1 CASSEWDNSPDTQYF TGTGCCAGCAGTGAATGGGACAATTCACCAGATACGCAGTATTTT
TRBJ2-5 few TRBD2 TRBV11-3 CASSLAGGPETQYF TGTGCCAGCAGCTTAGCGGGAGGGCCGGAGACCCAGTACTTC
TRBJ2-1 . TRBD2 TRBV6-2/TRBV6-3 CASSWRLGLAGGDEQFF TGTGCCAGCAGTTGGAGGTTAGGCCTAGCGGGAGGAGATGAGCAGTTCTTC
TRBJ2-2 . . TRBV9 CASSVAVAEYTGELFF TGTGCCAGCAGCGTTGCCGTAGCGGAATACACCGGGGAGCTGTTTTTT
TRBJ1-4 . TRBD1 TRBV6-5 CASSYSGTGGEKLFF TGTGCCAGCAGTTACTCGGGGACAGGGGGCGAAAAACTGTTTTTT
TRBJ2-3 . . TRBV15 CATSRGSQGADTQYF TGTGCCACCAGCAGAGGAAGCCAGGGTGCGGATACGCAGTATTTT
TRBJ1-5 . . TRBV27 CASSQRAAGQPQHF TGTGCCAGCAGCCAAAGGGCAGCGGGGCAGCCCCAGCATTTT
TRBJ1-5 . . TRBV5-8 CASSLLGSPNQPQHF TGTGCCAGCAGCTTGTTGGGCAGCCCCAATCAGCCCCAGCATTTT
TRBJ2-3 . TRBD2 TRBV19 CASSTRYSGGRDTQYF TGTGCCAGTAGTACCCGTTATAGCGGGGGGCGTGATACGCAGTATTTT
TRBJ2-1 . TRBD2 TRBV7-2 CASSLYPLAGAYNEQFF TGTGCCAGCAGCCTATATCCCCTAGCGGGGGCCTACAATGAGCAGTTCTTC
TRBJ2-1 . . TRBV29-1 CSVNRADLNNEQFF TGCAGCGTTAACCGGGCGGACTTGAACAATGAGCAGTTCTTC
TRBJ2-1 once TRBD2 TRBV5-1 CASLRGLAGEREQFF TGCGCCAGCCTTCGAGGTCTAGCGGGAGAAAGGGAGCAGTTCTTC
TRBJ1-6 . . TRBV7-9 CASSLAGRENSPLHF TGTGCCAGCAGCTTAGCGGGGCGGGAAAATTCACCCCTCCACTTT
TRBJ1-1 . . TRBV3-1/TRBV3-2 CASSQKGSLAEAFF TGTGCCAGCAGCCAAAAGGGGTCCTTAGCTGAAGCTTTCTTT
TRBJ2-5 . TRBD2 TRBV2 CASSGLAGEGQETQYF TGTGCCAGCAGTGGACTAGCGGGCGAGGGGCAAGAGACCCAGTACTTC
TRBJ2-5 . . TRBV7-9 CASSSQVRETQYF TGTGCCAGCAGCTCACAGGTTAGGGAGACCCAGTACTTC
TRBJ2-2 few . TRBV6-5 CASSYDRPTGELFF TGTGCCAGCAGTTACGACAGACCCACCGGGGAGCTGTTTTTT
TRBJ1-1 . . TRBV5-1 CASSSQGTEAFF TGCGCCAGCAGCTCACAGGGCACTGAAGCTTTCTTT
TRBJ2-3 . TRBD2 TRBV4-1 CASSRSGTSGGGIPDTQYF TGCGCCAGCAGCCGGTCCGGGACTAGCGGGGGAGGCATACCAGATACGCAGTATTTT
TRBJ1-1 few TRBD1 TRBV5-4 CASSRGDRDTEAFF TGTGCCAGCAGCAGAGGGGACAGGGATACTGAAGCTTTCTTT
TRBJ2-5 . . TRBV2 CASSEADLRGGRWDQYF TGTGCCAGCAGTGAAGCGGACTTGAGGGGGGGTCGATGGGACCAGTACTTC
TRBJ2-1 . . TRBV3-1/TRBV3-2 CASSQDRSPGSEQFF TGTGCCAGCAGCCAAGATCGTAGCCCGGGGAGTGAGCAGTTCTTC
TRBJ1-2 few . TRBV6-5 CASSAGTPPGGYTF TGTGCCAGCAGCGCCGGGACACCCCCGGGAGGCTACACCTTC